This T cell receptor beta chain derives from a study of cytomegalovirus exposure and HLA in healthy donors. Whole-study context: The approximately 120 validation repertoires, a later analysis reported, used the same platform as the 650 to 800 repertoires from the first cohort.

A remark on this clone: Its target is unknown. Other DNA sequences of this sample code for an identical CDR3.

TCRdb's copy holds only in-frame clones and misses some; the assay was immunoSEQ multiplex PCR. The sample has about 310,000 clones, approximately 86% seen once. General study findings and limits: In vitro testing confirmed three CMV-associated chains as specific for CMV antigens. The tendency of first-cohort TCR clusters to co-occur in the roughly 120 validation repertoires was the finding of a later analysis.

Germline loops: CDR1 SNHLY, CDR2 FYNNEI. There are 14 residues in the CDR3. The germline V and J ends were trimmed by 3 bases and 2 bases, with 8 bases remaining between them. The sample comprised PBMCs. The TCR originated in a young man in good health and CMV-seronegative. This chain links TRBV2 with TRBJ1-5; D is perhaps TRBD1 (5 bases). The CDR3 coding sequence is TGTGCCAGCAGTGATCCGGGGGGCAATCAGCCCCAGCATTTT. This encodes CASSDPGGNQPQHF. The variable domain in full, with the rest retrieved from reference TRBV2 and TRBJ1-5, is EPEVTQTPSHQVTQMGQEVILRCVPISNHLYFYWYRQILGQKVEFLVSFYNNEISEKSEIFDDQFSVERPDGSNFTLKIRSTKLEDSAMYFCASSDPGGNQPQHFGDGTRLSIL.